This T cell receptor beta chain was captured in a study of CD4 T cells in relation to SARS-CoV-2 and coronaviruses. General study points: Monoreactive clones expanded significantly more to SARS-CoV-2 than crossreactive clones did.

Before the COVID-19 pandemic, during about 2011-2019, CD4+ T cells were taken from unexposed donors. After ten to eleven days of culture, CD4+ T cells were isolated. TCRdb's copy holds only in-frame clones and misses some; the assay was immunoSEQ multiplex PCR. The sample has about 12,000 clones; about 72% are singletons. Germline assignment: CDR1 SEHNR and CDR2 FQNEAQ (reference sequence). The germline V and J ends were trimmed by 5 bases and 4 bases, with 7 bases remaining between them. This CDR3 is built from 12 residues. This clone appeared once. No antigen is known for it. Sequencing was carried out using CD4+ T cells from PBMCs, cultured in vitro. The source is a human donor in good health. The chain links TRBV7-9 to TRBJ2-3; D unclear. The CDR3: CASSLVADTQYF. The CDR3 nucleotides are TGTGCCAGCAGCCTAGTGGCAGATACGCAGTATTTT.